This TCR beta chain was recorded in a study of T cell responses to AZD1222 COVID-19 vaccine. General study findings and limits: Among those given AZD1222, only 6 or 7 were seropositive at baseline.

This clone has more than one count but fewer than ten. What it recognizes is unknown. Only in-frame clones appear in the TCRdb table, and some are missing; sequencing was by immunoSEQ multiplex PCR. The sample consists of more than 95,000 clones, about nine tenths of them appearing once. The CDR3 extends over 14 amino acids. Looked up from germline, CDR1 is MNHNY and CDR2 is SVGAGI (reference sequence). V dropped 4 bases and J dropped 6 bases, with 15 bases sitting between them. This receptor was taken from an adult in good health. The J gene is TRBJ1-1, the V gene TRBV6-6, with D perhaps matching TRBD1 (6 bases). The sequencing used peripheral blood, collected on day 0 of MenACWY control vaccination. CDR3 in DNA: TGTGCCAGCAGTTCGAGTAGGGGGTCCCCTGAAGCTTTCTTT. This gives the protein CASSSSRGSPEAFF.